This T cell receptor beta chain was recorded in a study of blood T cell repertoires in COVID-19. Study-level background: Samples came from the United States, Italy and Spain, spanning acute and convalescent COVID-19. PBMCs, B-cell-depleted T cells, or T cells provided the cDNA or gDNA that made up the material.

In Seattle, patients joined the study during active infection and were tracked longitudinally. Original methodology: Estimated nucleated cell counts came from reference gene primer amplification. Here immunoSEQ multiplex PCR was the method, and the copy in TCRdb shows in-frame clones only, minus some. V and J calls and clone size follow that table, whereas D and trimming were derived from the DNA. The repertoire holds about 400,000 clones, with 70% to 90% as singletons. Germline lookup yields CDR1 SGDLS and CDR2 YYNGEE. There are 15 residues in the CDR3. V was shortened by 2 bases and J by 6 bases, with 14 bases between the two germline ends.

The sequencing sample was made of peripheral blood. The receptor's source is a woman aged 60-75 years with COVID-19, enrolled during active disease. The chain recombines TRBV9 with TRBJ2-2, with D maybe TRBD1 (6 bases). The CDR3 loop is CASSVAGTISGELFF. CDR3 in DNA: TGTGCCAGCAGCGTCGCCGGGACAATCTCCGGGGAGCTGTTTTTT.